The entry below describes one T cell receptor (beta chain). The data originate from a study of metastatic and nonmetastatic thyroid tumors. Each patient came to thyroid surgery without any prior treatment (of any kind). Germline V gene lookup returns CDR1 SGHRS and CDR2 YFSETQ. The CDR3 contains 16 residues. Trimming shortened V by 2 bases and J by 6 bases, and 18 bases separated the two germline ends. Through MiXCR, TCRdb re-clonotyped the PCR reads. The sample yields 25,000 to 30,000 clones, about 24% seen once. This sequence originates from a female donor with papillary thyroid cancer or a benign thyroid nodule (not recorded which). Some clones in this sample may be carry-over from other donors' samples. The material sequenced was blood. The chain is built from TRBV5-1 and TRBJ2-1; D is possibly TRBD1 (7 bases). The CDR3 DNA reads as TGCGCCAGCAGCTTCGGGGGACAGCTGCTCCCCAATGAGCAGTTCTTC. This sequence encodes CASSFGGQLLPNEQFF.